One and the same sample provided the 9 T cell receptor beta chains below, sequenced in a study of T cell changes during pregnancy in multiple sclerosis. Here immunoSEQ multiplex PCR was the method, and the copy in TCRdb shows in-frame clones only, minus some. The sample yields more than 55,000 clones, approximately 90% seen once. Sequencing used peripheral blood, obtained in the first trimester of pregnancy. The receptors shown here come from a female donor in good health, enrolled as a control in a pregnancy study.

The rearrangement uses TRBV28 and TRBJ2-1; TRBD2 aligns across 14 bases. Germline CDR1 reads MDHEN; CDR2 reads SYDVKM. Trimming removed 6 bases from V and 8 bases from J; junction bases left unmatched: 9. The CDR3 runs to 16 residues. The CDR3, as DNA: TGTGCCAGCAGATGGGCCGGGACTAGCGGGAGACATGAGCAGTTCTTC. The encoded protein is CASRWAGTSGRHEQFF.

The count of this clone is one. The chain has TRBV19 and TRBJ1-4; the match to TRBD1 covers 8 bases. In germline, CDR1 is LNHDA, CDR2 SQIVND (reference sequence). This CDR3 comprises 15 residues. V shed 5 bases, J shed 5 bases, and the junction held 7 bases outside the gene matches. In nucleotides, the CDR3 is TGTGCCAGTAGTCCGGACAGGGAGGGAAATGAAAAACTGTTTTTT. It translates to CASSPDREGNEKLFF.

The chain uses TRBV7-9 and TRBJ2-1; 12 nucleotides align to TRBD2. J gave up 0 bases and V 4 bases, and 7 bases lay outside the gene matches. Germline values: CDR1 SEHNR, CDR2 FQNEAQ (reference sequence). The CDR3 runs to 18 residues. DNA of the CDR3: TGTGCCAGCAGCTCTGCCGGGACTAGCGGGCACTCCTACAATGAGCAGTTCTTC. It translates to CASSSAGTSGHSYNEQFF.

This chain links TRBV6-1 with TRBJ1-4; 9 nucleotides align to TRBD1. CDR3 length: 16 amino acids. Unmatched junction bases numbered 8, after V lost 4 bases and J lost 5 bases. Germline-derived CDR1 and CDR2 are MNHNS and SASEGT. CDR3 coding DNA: TGTGCCAGCAGTGCCTTAGAGGGACAGGGAAATGAAAAACTGTTTTTT. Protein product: CASSALEGQGNEKLFF.

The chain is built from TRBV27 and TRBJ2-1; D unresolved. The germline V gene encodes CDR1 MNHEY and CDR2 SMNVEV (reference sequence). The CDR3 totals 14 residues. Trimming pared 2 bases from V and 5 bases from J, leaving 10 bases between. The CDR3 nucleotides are TGTGCCAGCAGTTTAATTAGCACTAACAATGAGCAGTTCTTC. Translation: CASSLISTNNEQFF.

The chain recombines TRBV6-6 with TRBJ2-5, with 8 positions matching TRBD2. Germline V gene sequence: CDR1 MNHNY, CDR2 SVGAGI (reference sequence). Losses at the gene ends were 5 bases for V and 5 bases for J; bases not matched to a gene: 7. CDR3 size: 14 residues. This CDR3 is CASSPAGGSETQYF. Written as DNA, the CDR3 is TGTGCCAGCAGTCCGGCGGGAGGATCCGAGACCCAGTACTTC.

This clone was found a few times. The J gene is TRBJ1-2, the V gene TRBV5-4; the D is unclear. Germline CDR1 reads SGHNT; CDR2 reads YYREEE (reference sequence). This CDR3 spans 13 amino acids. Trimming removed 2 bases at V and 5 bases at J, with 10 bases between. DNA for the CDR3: TGTGCCAGCAGCTTCAACAGAGATTATGGCTACACCTTC. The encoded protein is CASSFNRDYGYTF.

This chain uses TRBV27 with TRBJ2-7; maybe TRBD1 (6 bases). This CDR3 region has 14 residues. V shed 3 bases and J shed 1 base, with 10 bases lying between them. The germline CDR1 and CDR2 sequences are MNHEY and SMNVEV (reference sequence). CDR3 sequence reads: CASSFARGSYEQYF. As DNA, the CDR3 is TGTGCCAGCAGTTTCGCCAGGGGATCCTACGAGCAGTACTTC.

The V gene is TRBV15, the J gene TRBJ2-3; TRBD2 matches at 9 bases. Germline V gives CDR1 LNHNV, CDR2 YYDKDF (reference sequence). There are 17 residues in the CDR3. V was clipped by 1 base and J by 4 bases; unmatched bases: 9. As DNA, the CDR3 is TGTGCCACCAGCAGAGGCGGGGGGGGAGTATTCGCAGATACGCAGTATTTT. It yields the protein CATSRGGGGVFADTQYF.